This paragraph covers one TCR beta chain sequence. Only one count was recorded for this clone. This clone's antigen is unknown. No per-base quality is available; no much larger clone lies one base away. The CDR3 runs 15 residues from the cysteine to the phenylalanine. Left in the record is the CDR3 DNA by itself, 45 bases read in frame from the first base. The germline ends are 15 bases apart after V is trimmed by 2 bases and J by 5 bases. Based on the germline V gene, the CDR1 and CDR2 sequences are ENHRY and SYGVKD. This specimen's treatment or condition label, per the study, means: 19 received Ad26.COV2.S at low or high dose, single or two shots; roughly five received placebo; per-sample allocation not given. Repertoires of vaccine and placebo recipients were sequenced from samples collected on day 63 after the first injection. Cohort 1b enrolled roughly 25 adults aged 18-55 years at a single site in Boston, USA, between 29 July and 7 August 2020. As a vaccine, Ad26.COV2.S was a replication-incompetent adenovirus type 26 vector that expressed a prefusion-stabilized SARS-CoV-2 spike protein derived from the original Wuhan strain.

The immunoSEQ Assay was used to sequence TCRbeta CDR3 regions. After extraction, genomic DNA underwent amplification by bias-controlled multiplex PCR, followed by high-throughput sequencing. The paper's data handling went like this. To quantify the absolute abundance of every unique TCRbeta CDR3 region, sequences were collapsed and filtered. T cell fraction was estimated by normalizing TCRbeta template counts to usable DNA, with usable DNA measured through amplification of reference genes found in all nucleated cells. Repertoire TCRs were annotated as SARS-CoV-2-specific when V gene, CDR3 amino acid sequence and J gene were exactly matched to a known reactive TCR set. The reference SARS-CoV-2 TCR set was obtained from MIRA and was filtered for enrichment in COVID-19-positive ImmuneCODE repertoires, whereby public or cross-reactive TCRs were removed. Using the MIRA antigens, annotated TCRs were further analysed by specific ORF or by position within an ORF. Breadth was defined as the number of annotated unique rearrangements divided by the total number of unique productive rearrangements, and depth was defined as the summed frequency of the annotated unique rearrangements. Two-sided Wilcoxon rank-sum tests were used to compare TCR breadth between groups. TCRdb mirrors the immuneACCESS table, restricted to in-frame sequences. Some clones are absent from its copies; in checked studies, under half trace to an unresolved V gene, and the reason for the others is unknown. V and J calls and clone size are copied from that table; D and trimming were computed from the DNA. The table for this sample lists about 250,000 clones; around nine tenths of them were counted only once. Together, the top ten hold 2.5% to 3.5% of the sample.

These data originate in a study of Ad26.COV2.S vaccination and SARS-CoV-2 variants (dated by TCRdb to the early 2020s). Regarding the complete study: Vaccine-arm donors came from COV1001, a multicentre, randomized, double-blind, placebo-controlled phase I-IIa trial of Ad26.COV2.S in healthy adults. Dosing of Ad26.COV2.S was intramuscular, at either 5x10^10 or 1x10^11 viral particles, delivered as one shot or as two shots spaced 56 days apart. The specificity and breadth of SARS-CoV-2-reactive T cell receptors after Ad26.COV2.S vaccination were assessed by TCRbeta repertoire sequencing. A total of 32 samples were included in the TCR-sequenced set, comprising roughly 19 Ad26.COV2.S vaccine recipients, 5 placebo recipients and 8 SARS-CoV-2 convalescent individuals. Trial participants were randomized into five groups of five, in which low-dose or high-dose Ad26.COV2.S was given once or twice, or placebo was given on both occasions. Investigators remained blinded to trial group allocation during experiments and outcome assessment. The paper as a whole reports these results and caveats: Vaccine and placebo recipients had similar non-spike TCR breadth, a finding consistent with the vaccine containing only spike. Higher spike-specific TCR breadth was observed in Ad26.COV2.S recipients than in placebo recipients (P = 0.0014). After vaccination, spike-specific CD8+ and CD4+ T cell responses were reported to show substantial breadth. The authors noted that the TCR breadth and depth analyses may have underestimated total T cell responses. The study was not powered to compare responses between vaccine doses or regimens.

The sequence came from a person between 18 and 65 years old who received the Ad26.COV2.S COVID-19 vaccine or a placebo. The rearrangement combines TRBV10-3 with TRBJ1-2, with no D gene named confidently. This material consisted of peripheral blood, taken in a trial of Ad26.COV2.S vaccine versus placebo. The CDR3 reads as follows: CAISEQYGADYGYTF. The nucleotide sequence is TGTGCCATCAGTGAGCAGTATGGAGCTGATTATGGCTACACCTTC.